This entry is about one T cell receptor (beta chain). In its sample, this clone was seen a few times. The clone's antigen remains unknown. Per-nucleotide qualities are absent, and no much larger clonotype sits a single base away. The time point label of this sample denotes: about 28 days (+/-7) after the second vaccine dose. AZD1222 recipients given second doses at about 4 weeks or at about 12 weeks were pooled, since spike-specific TCR depth and breadth were not found to differ between the two schedules. Vaccinee samples came from UK trials COV001 and COV002, including a single-blind randomized controlled phase 2/3 trial of AZD1222 (ChAdOx1 nCoV-19) in healthy adults. Trial participant PBMC samples were collected at day 0 and day 28 after the second dose for TCRbeta chain sequencing. The data are from a study of T cell responses to AZD1222 COVID-19 vaccine (dated by TCRdb to the early 2020s). Background for the entire study: TCR sequencing covered about 230 trial participants: 200 to 220 given two doses of AZD1222 and 26 given two doses of MenACWY control vaccine. Trial participants were enrolled by age into 18-55, 56-69 and 70-plus year subgroups, with approximately 150, 30 and 60 TCR-sequenced participants respectively. Study-wide conclusions, independent of this receptor: Reportedly, almost half of the unique spike-specific TCRs recognized epitopes lying outside the regions that are mutated in the B.1.351 and B.1.1.7 variants. Spike-specific TCR breadth and depth rose significantly after two AZD1222 doses compared with day 0 and with MenACWY recipients. Because no samples from the day 14 peak response were available, repertoires could be characterized only after the peak T cell response. The 56-69-year group was small, and its depth increase did not reach significance, likely because of low power. Only 5 to 7 AZD1222 recipients were SARS-CoV-2 seropositive at baseline, limiting conclusions about previously exposed vaccinees. CD4 TCRs associated with the vaccine covered the entire spike protein, and the dominant responses were in regions 160-218 and 743-854. Most participants were white British and females outnumbered males, and the authors suggested that clonal diversity may have been underestimated.

The CDR3 regions of human TCRbeta chains were analyzed by immunosequencing. The original methods were these. TCRs in the repertoires were matched against a reference library of SARS-CoV-2-specific TCRs that had been generated with the MIRA antigen-specificity platform. Breadth was defined as the fraction of unique TCRs that were SARS-CoV-2-associated, and depth was defined as the fraction of total T cells that were SARS-CoV-2-associated. Using the MIRA data, every spike-specific TCR was mapped to the spike region that the TCR reacted to and assigned to either a CD4 or a CD8 class. Log10-transformed breadth and depth values were compared by one-way ANOVA with Sidak's multiple comparisons tests. TCRdb stores this immuneACCESS table with in-frame sequences only. Part of the clones is absent; in the studies checked, under half of the shortfall reflects unresolved V genes, and no reason is known for the rest. V, J and clone size are those of that table, while D and trimming were read from the DNA. The sample includes around 65,000 clones, with around 85% observed a single time. 26% of the sample is held by the ten biggest clonotypes.

Per the germline V gene, MDHEN is the CDR1 and SYDVKM is the CDR2. V and J are truncated by 4 bases and 0 bases respectively, leaving an intervening sequence of 16 bases. The CDR3 runs 17 amino acids, cysteine and phenylalanine included. The CDR3 DNA has 51 bases and is translated from base 1. The sequence came from an adult who received the AZD1222 COVID-19 vaccine. The sequence links TRBV28 to TRBJ1-3; D gene: possibly TRBD1, on 5 matching bases. The source material was peripheral blood, sampled 28 days after the second AZD1222 dose. The bases read TGTGCCAGCAGTTCAGTTCCGGGACGAAACTCTGGAAACACCATATATTTT. It encodes CASSSVPGRNSGNTIYF.